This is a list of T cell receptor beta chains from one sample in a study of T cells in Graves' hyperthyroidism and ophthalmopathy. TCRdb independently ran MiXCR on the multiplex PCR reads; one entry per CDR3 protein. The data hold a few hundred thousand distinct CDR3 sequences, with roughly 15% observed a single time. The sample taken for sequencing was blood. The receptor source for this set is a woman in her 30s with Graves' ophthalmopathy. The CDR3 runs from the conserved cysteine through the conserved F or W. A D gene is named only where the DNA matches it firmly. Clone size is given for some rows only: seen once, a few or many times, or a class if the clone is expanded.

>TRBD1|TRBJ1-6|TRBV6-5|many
TGTGCCAGCAGTTACTCGATCCCCCGGGACAGCTCCTATAATTCACCCCTCCACTTT
CASSYSIPRDSSYNSPLHF
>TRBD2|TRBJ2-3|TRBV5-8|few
TGTGCCAGCACCATACGGGGGGGTCAGACAGATACGCAGTATTTT
CASTIRGGQTDTQYF
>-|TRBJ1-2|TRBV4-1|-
TGCGCCAGCAGCCCGCCGTATCCCCCCTATCGCTACACCTTC
CASSPPYPPYRYTF
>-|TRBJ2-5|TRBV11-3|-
TGTGCCAGCAGCTTAACGTCGAGAGGAGAGATCCAGTACTTC
CASSLTSRGEIQYF
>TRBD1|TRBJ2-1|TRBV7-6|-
TGTGCCAGCAGCTCGACAGGGGTTCAGGCCTACGAGCAGTTCTTC
CASSSTGVQAYEQFF
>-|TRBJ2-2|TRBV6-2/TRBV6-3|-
TGTGCCAGCAGGCGACAATCCGGGACCGGGGAGCTGTTTTTT
CASRRQSGTGELFF
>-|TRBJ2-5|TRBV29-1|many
TGCAGCGTAGATACTAGCACCCGGGAGACCCAGTACTTC
CSVDTSTRETQYF
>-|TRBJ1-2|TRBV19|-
TGTGCCAGTAGTACCCAATTCGAAAAGGATGGCTACACCTTC
CASSTQFEKDGYTF
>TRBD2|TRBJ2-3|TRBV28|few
TGTGCCAGCAGATTAGCGGGGGGCGGGGTAGATACGCAGTATTTT
CASRLAGGGVDTQYF
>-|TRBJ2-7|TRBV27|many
TGTGCCAGCAGTTTAGATGGGAGCCAAGCCTACGAGCAGTACTTC
CASSLDGSQAYEQYF
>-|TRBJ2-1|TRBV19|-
TGTGCCAGTAGTATAGATGCGGGCAGGGGTTATCTTTCGGAGCAGTTCTTC
CASSIDAGRGYLSEQFF
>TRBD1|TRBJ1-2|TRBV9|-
TGTGCCAGCAGCGAGACAGGGAACTATGGCTACACCTTC
CASSETGNYGYTF
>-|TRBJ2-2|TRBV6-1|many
TGTGCCAGCACGCCCCCGGCCAGGGCGGCCGGGGAGCTGTTTTTT
CASTPPARAAGELFF
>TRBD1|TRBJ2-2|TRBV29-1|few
TGCAGCGGTAGACAGGGAGCCGGGGAGCTGTTTTTT
CSGRQGAGELFF
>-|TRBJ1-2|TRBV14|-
TGTGCCAGCAGCCCCGGGGGGCTAGAAGGCTACACCTTC
CASSPGGLEGYTF
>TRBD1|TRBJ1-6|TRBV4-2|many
TGTGCCAGCAGCCAAGATACGGGACAGGCCTCTTCGGCCCTCCACTTT
CASSQDTGQASSALHF
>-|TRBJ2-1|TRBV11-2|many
TGTGCCAGCAGCTTTGGGACACTTAATGAGCAGTTCTTC
CASSFGTLNEQFF
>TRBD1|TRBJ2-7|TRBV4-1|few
TGCGCCAGCAGCCAAGATCTTGATAGGGGGCGCAGCTGGTTTTACGAGCAGTACTTC
CASSQDLDRGRSWFYEQYF
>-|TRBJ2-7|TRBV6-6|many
TGTGCCAGCAGTTACTCTTCGGGTCTCCGCACCTACGAGCAGTACTTC
CASSYSSGLRTYEQYF
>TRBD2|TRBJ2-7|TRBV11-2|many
TGTGCCAGCAGCTCCACTGGGAGGGGCTACGAGCAGTACTTC
CASSSTGRGYEQYF
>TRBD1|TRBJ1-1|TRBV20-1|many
TGCAGTGCTAGGGGGGACAGGCCCGAGCAAACTGAAGCTTTCTTT
CSARGDRPEQTEAFF
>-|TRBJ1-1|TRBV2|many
TGTGCCAGCGAACTAAACACTGAAGCTTTCTTT
CASELNTEAFF
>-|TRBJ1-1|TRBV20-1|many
TGCAGTGCTACAAGGGACCGGACTAGGGCGGAAGCTTTCTTT
CSATRDRTRAEAFF
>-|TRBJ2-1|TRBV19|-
TGTGCCAGTACTACCCCCGGGGCCTACAATGAGCAGTTCTTC
CASTTPGAYNEQFF
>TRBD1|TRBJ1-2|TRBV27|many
TGTGCCAGCAGGGTAAGGGACAGGGAAAGCGGCTACACCTTC
CASRVRDRESGYTF
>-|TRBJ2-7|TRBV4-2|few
TGTGCCAGCAGCCAAGCGGCAGGCTACGAGCAGTACTTC
CASSQAAGYEQYF
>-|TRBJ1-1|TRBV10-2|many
TGCGCCAGCAGCCCGGGCAGGGTGAACACTGAAGCTTTCTTT
CASSPGRVNTEAFF
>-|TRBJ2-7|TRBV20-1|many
TGCAGTGCTGAAACAGGTGTCTACGAGCAGTACTTC
CSAETGVYEQYF
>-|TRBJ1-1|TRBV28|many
TGTGCCAGCAGTTACAATACAGAGTTCGGATTGAACACTGAAGCTTTCTTT
CASSYNTEFGLNTEAFF
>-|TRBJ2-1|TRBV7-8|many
TGTGCCAGCACTATCGGGGGGGACAGGCGCTACAATGAGCAGTTCTTC
CASTIGGDRRYNEQFF
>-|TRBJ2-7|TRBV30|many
TGTGCCTGGAGTTCCCGTTCCTACGAGCAGTACTTC
CAWSSRSYEQYF
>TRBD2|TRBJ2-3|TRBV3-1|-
TGTGCCACCTCGACTAGCGGGAGACCAGATACGCAGTATTTT
CATSTSGRPDTQYF
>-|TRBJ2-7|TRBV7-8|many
TGTGCCAGCAGCTTACCCAGGCGGGACGAGCAGTACTTC
CASSLPRRDEQYF
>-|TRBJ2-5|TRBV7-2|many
TGTGCCAGCAGCTTAGTAGGGCAGAAAGAGACCCAGTACTTC
CASSLVGQKETQYF